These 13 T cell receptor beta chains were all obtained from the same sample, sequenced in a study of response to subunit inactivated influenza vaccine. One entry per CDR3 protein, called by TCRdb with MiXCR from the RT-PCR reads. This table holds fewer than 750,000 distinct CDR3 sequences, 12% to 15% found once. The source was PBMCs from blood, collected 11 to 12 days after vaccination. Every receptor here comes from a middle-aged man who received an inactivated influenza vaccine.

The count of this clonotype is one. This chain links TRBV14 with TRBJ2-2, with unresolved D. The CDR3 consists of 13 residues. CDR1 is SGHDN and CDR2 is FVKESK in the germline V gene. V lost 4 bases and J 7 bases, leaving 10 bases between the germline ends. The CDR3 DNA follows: TGTGCCAGCAGCCCCCGCGTGGTCGGGGAGCTGTTTTTT. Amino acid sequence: CASSPRVVGELFF.

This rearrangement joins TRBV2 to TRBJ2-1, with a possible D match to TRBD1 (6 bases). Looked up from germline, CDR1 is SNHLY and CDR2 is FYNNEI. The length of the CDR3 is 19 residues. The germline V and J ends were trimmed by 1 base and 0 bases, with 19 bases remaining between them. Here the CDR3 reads CASSEEGFGTKYSYNEQFF. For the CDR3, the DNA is TGTGCCAGCAGTGAAGAAGGGTTTGGGACAAAATACTCCTACAATGAGCAGTTCTTC.

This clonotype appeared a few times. CDR3 sequence (DNA): TGTGCCAGCAGTGGGGCCCGGGCTAGCGGGCTCCTCTTCGATGAGCAGTTCTTC. Translation gives CASSGARASGLLFDEQFF. The genes are TRBV28 and TRBJ2-1, with 8 bases lining up with TRBD2. Germline V CDR1 and CDR2: MDHEN, SYDVKM. CDR3 length: 18 amino acids. J was trimmed by 8 bases and V by 5 bases; bases with no gene match: 20.

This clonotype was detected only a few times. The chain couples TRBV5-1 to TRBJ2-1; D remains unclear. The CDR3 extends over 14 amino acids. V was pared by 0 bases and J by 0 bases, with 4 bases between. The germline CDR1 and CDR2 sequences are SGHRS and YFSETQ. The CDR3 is CASSLERSYNEQFF. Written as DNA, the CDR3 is TGCGCCAGCAGCTTGGAGCGCTCCTACAATGAGCAGTTCTTC. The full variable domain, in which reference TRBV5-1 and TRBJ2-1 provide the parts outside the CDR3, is KAGVTQTPRYLIKTRGQQVTLSCSPISGHRSVSWYQQTPGQGLQFLFEYFSETQRNKGNFPGRFSGRQFSNSRSEMNVSTLELGDSALYLCASSLERSYNEQFFGPGTRLTVL.

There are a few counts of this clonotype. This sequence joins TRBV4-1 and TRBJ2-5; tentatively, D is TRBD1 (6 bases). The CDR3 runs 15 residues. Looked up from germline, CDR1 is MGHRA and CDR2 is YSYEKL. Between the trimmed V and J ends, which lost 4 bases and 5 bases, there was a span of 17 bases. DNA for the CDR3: TGCGCCAGCAGCCCCCGGATCACTAGGGGGGAGACCCAGTACTTC. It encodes CASSPRITRGETQYF.

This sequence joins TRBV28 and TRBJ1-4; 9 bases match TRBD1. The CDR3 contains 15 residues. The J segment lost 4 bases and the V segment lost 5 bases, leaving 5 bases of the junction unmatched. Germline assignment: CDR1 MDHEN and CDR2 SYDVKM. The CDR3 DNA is TGTGCCAGCAGTGTAATGGGACAGGGTAATGAAAAACTGTTTTTT. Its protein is CASSVMGQGNEKLFF.

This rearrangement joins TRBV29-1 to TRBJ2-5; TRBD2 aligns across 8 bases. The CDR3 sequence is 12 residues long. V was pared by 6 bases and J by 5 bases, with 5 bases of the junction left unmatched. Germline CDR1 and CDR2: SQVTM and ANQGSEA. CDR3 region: CSVGSGSETQYF. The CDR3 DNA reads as TGCAGCGTCGGGAGCGGGAGCGAGACCCAGTACTTC.

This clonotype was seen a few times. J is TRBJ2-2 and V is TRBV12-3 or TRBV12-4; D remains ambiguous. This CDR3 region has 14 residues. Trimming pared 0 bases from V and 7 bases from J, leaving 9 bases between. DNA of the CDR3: TGTGCCAGCAGTTTAGCTGGAAAAGACGGGGAGCTGTTTTTT. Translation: CASSLAGKDGELFF.

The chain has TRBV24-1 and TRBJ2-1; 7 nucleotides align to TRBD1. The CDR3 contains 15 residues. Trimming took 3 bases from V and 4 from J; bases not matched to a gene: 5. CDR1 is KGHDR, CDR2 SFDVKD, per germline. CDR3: CATSDETGPYNEQFF. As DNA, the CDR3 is TGTGCCACCAGTGATGAGACAGGGCCTTACAATGAGCAGTTCTTC.

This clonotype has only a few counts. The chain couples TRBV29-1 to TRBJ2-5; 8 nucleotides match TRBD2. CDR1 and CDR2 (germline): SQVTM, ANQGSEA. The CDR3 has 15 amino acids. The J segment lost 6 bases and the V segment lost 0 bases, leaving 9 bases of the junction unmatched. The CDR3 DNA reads TGCAGCGTTGAAGATCGAACGGGAGGGGGGAAGACCCAGTACTTC. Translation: CSVEDRTGGGKTQYF. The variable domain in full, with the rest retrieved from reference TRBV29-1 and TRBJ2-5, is SAVISQKPSRDICQRGTSLTIQCQVDSQVTMMFWYRQQPGQSLTLIATANQGSEATYESGFVIDKFPISRPNLTFSTLTVSNMSPEDSSIYLCSVEDRTGGGKTQYFGPGTRLLVL.

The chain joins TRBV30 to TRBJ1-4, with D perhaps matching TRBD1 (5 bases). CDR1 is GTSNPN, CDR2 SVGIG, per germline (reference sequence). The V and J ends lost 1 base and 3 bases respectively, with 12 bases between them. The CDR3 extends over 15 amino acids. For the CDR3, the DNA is TGTGCCTGGAGTGCCGATGGGGCAGCTAATGAAAAACTGTTTTTT. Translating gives CAWSADGAANEKLFF.

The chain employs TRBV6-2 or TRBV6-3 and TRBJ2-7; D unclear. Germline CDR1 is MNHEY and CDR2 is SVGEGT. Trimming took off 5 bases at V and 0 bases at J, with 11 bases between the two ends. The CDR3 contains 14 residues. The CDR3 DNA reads TGTGCCAGCAGTACGGGCCCTCCCTCCTACGAGCAGTACTTC. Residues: CASSTGPPSYEQYF.

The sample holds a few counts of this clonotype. CDR3 sequence: CASKSQRGQGGTEAFF. As DNA, the CDR3 is TGTGCCAGCAAATCCCAAAGGGGACAGGGAGGGACTGAAGCTTTCTTT. V is TRBV7-2 and J is TRBJ1-1; TRBD1 aligns across 9 bases. V was clipped by 7 bases and J by 5 bases; unmatched bases: 14. CDR3 length: 16 residues. Germline CDR1 SGHTA, CDR2 FQGNSA.